The rows below give T cell receptor beta chains drawn from one sample of a study of cytomegalovirus exposure and HLA in healthy donors. The assay was immunoSEQ multiplex PCR, and TCRdb's table has in-frame clones only and misses some. The data contain about 280,000 clones, just over 85% of them singletons. Material: PBMCs. The source of these receptors is a woman under 30 in good health and CMV-seronegative. CDR3s leave out the opening cysteine and the closing phenylalanine or tryptophan. Fields, in order: V gene, CDR3 protein.

v_call: TRBV6-1
cdr3_aa: ASSEAVRHGELF

v_call: TRBV12-5
cdr3_aa: ASAPGGLYGYT

v_call: TRBV7-8
cdr3_aa: ASSLGDRALNTEAF

v_call: TRBV27
cdr3_aa: ASSAYRRTEAF

v_call: TRBV2
cdr3_aa: ARTDSANTEAF

v_call: TRBV7-9
cdr3_aa: ASSRLGQNYEQY

v_call: TRBV6-4
cdr3_aa: ASRPSGSGRGHEQF

v_call: TRBV6-4
cdr3_aa: ASSASGEAGELF

v_call: TRBV7-2
cdr3_aa: ASSLEGRADTQY

v_call: TRBV10-2
cdr3_aa: ACGGRGRTYEQY

v_call: TRBV27
cdr3_aa: ASSFVVGAGEQY

v_call: TRBV5-1
cdr3_aa: ASRYRPEGAEAF

v_call: TRBV19
cdr3_aa: ASYGGNEKLF

v_call: TRBV2
cdr3_aa: ASLSGTGGGYT

v_call: TRBV6-5
cdr3_aa: ASSYRPGGGETQY

v_call: TRBV11-2
cdr3_aa: ASSRQSEQY

v_call: TRBV5-1
cdr3_aa: ASSGTGGRNYGYT

v_call: TRBV7-9
cdr3_aa: ASSPTFPNYEQY

v_call: TRBV5-4
cdr3_aa: ASSLAGGLAKNIQY

v_call: TRBV27
cdr3_aa: ASGQGSSYT

v_call: TRBV9
cdr3_aa: ASSANTEAF

v_call: TRBV7-9
cdr3_aa: ASSLVRGEQY

v_call: TRBV5-1
cdr3_aa: ASSRGASNYGYT

v_call: TRBV27
cdr3_aa: ASSLSMNRQDWNNQPQH

v_call: TRBV27
cdr3_aa: ASSLEISGTYEQY

v_call: TRBV4-3
cdr3_aa: ASSQDSEGGASEQY

v_call: TRBV10-3
cdr3_aa: AIRGDSSGNTIY

v_call: TRBV10-3
cdr3_aa: AISPGQGGDQPQH

v_call: TRBV25-1
cdr3_aa: ASSLGQSNTEAF

v_call: TRBV27
cdr3_aa: ASSFRANYGYT

v_call: TRBV30
cdr3_aa: AWSVQGGNYGYT

v_call: TRBV6-5
cdr3_aa: ASSIRQGGTEAF

v_call: TRBV5-4
cdr3_aa: ASSSTGTGDHEQY

v_call: TRBV19
cdr3_aa: ASSTHMDSFNYGYT

v_call: TRBV7-6
cdr3_aa: ASSSAGGGANEQY

v_call: TRBV2
cdr3_aa: ASGDREHNSPLH

v_call: TRBV7-3
cdr3_aa: ASSLRAGSYTGELF

v_call: TRBV2
cdr3_aa: ASRAIGQGNGYT

v_call: TRBV7-8
cdr3_aa: ASSPPQRPGLAGTYYEQY

v_call: TRBV6-1
cdr3_aa: AGASGHLYQETQY

v_call: TRBV6-6
cdr3_aa: ASEQGIFSNQPQH